This entry concerns a single TCR beta chain. TCRdb re-analysed the 5' RACE reads in MiXCR, keeping a single row per CDR3 protein. The data contain around 530,000 distinct CDR3 sequences, about a sixth of them singletons. The data were taken from a study of T cells after yellow fever vaccination. This clonotype was sampled from a man between 18 and 35 years old who received the YFV17D yellow fever vaccine. The specimen comprised PBMCs, sampled 5 days after the first yellow fever vaccination.

The CDR3 DNA is TGTGCCAGCAGCGCCGCAGCGGGGGGGCACACAGATACGCAGTATTTT. This codes for CASSAAAGGHTDTQYF. The rearrangement uses TRBV9 and TRBJ2-3; TRBD2 matches at 10 bases. With 3 bases clipped from V and 2 bases from J, the junction kept 6 bases outside the gene matches. The CDR3 contains 16 residues. CDR1 is SGDLS, CDR2 YYNGEE, per germline.